The 29 T cell receptor beta chains below come from one sample, sequenced in a study of cytomegalovirus exposure and HLA in healthy donors. PCR amplification relied on 60 Vbeta primers (plus 13 Jbeta primers). Only in-frame clones appear in the TCRdb table, and some are missing; sequencing was by immunoSEQ multiplex PCR. The repertoire includes some 200,000 clones, approximately 78% of them detected once, and 6.5% sits in the top ten. The sequenced material came from PBMCs. Receptor source: a woman in her fifties or sixties in good health and CMV-seropositive.

The chain employs TRBV5-1 and TRBJ2-3, with 7 bases that match TRBD2. Germline CDR1 SGHRS, CDR2 YFSETQ. The junction had 11 bases not matched to a gene; V was cut back by 0 bases and J by 4 bases. CDR3 length: 17 residues. The CDR3 sequence is CASSLEQAGYVADTQYF. The CDR3 DNA reads TGCGCCAGCAGCTTGGAGCAAGCGGGATATGTCGCAGATACGCAGTATTTT.

This chain connects TRBV28 to TRBJ2-7, with a tentative D call TRBD2 (6 bases). The germline V gene encodes CDR1 MDHEN and CDR2 SYDVKM. The length of the CDR3 is 15 residues. V lost 6 bases to trimming and J lost 4 bases, with 19 bases between them. CDR3 in amino acids: CASSSQGGIAYEQYF. The CDR3 DNA sequence: TGTGCCAGCAGCTCCCAGGGCGGGATCGCGTACGAGCAGTACTTC.

The chain is built from TRBV6-1 and TRBJ1-6; TRBD1 aligns across 7 bases. V lost 7 bases, J lost 3 bases, and 6 bases stayed unmatched. Germline V gene data show CDR1 as MNHNS and CDR2 as SASEGT. This CDR3 contains 15 residues. CDR3 nucleotide sequence: TGTGCCAGCATGTCGGCAGGGGGCTATAATTCACCCCTCCACTTT. This sequence encodes CASMSAGGYNSPLHF.

In regard to this clone: Other DNA sequences in this specimen translate into the identical CDR3. The chain combines TRBV6-5 with TRBJ2-7, with 8 bases lining up with TRBD1. The J segment lost 4 bases and the V segment lost 6 bases, leaving 8 bases of the junction unmatched. Germline CDR1 is MNHEY and CDR2 is SVGAGI. The CDR3 is made up of 14 amino acids. This CDR3 reads CASSRGTGAYEQYF. CDR3 bases: TGTGCCAGCAGCAGAGGGACAGGCGCTTACGAGCAGTACTTC.

The CDR3 is CASRDREQETQYF. The CDR3 nucleotides read TGCGCCAGCAGGGACAGGGAACAAGAGACCCAGTACTTC. This sequence joins TRBV5-1 and TRBJ2-5; 8 bases are shared with TRBD1. V dropped 5 bases and J dropped 2; count of bases not matched to a gene: 2. The CDR3 is 13 amino acids. The V gene's germline CDR1 is SGHRS and CDR2 YFSETQ.

The chain links TRBV5-1 to TRBJ2-7, with TRBD2 as a possible D gene (6 bases). Trimming removed 3 bases at V and 5 bases at J, with 12 bases between. The CDR3 spans 13 residues. Germline V lookup: CDR1 SGHRS, CDR2 YFSETQ. CDR3 in amino acids: CASSSGTSHEQYF. Here the CDR3 DNA reads TGCGCCAGCAGCTCCGGGACTTCTCACGAGCAGTACTTC.

The chain joins TRBV6-1 to TRBJ1-2; TRBD1 matches 7 bases. This CDR3 region has 14 residues. V was pared by 2 bases and J by 2 bases, with 2 bases of the junction left unmatched. Looked up from germline, CDR1 is MNHNS and CDR2 is SASEGT. The CDR3 reads CASSELQGNYGYTF. The CDR3, as DNA: TGTGCCAGCAGTGAACTACAGGGGAACTATGGCTACACCTTC.

This clone was detected only a few times. This sequence joins TRBV27 and TRBJ1-2, with 12 bases fitting TRBD1. The trim removed 4 bases at V and 6 bases at J, leaving 9 bases unmatched. CDR1 and CDR2 from the germline V gene are MNHEY and SMNVEV (reference sequence). There are 16 residues in the CDR3. This CDR3 is CASSSPRDRGLDGYTF. The CDR3 DNA reads as TGTGCCAGCAGTTCCCCCCGGGACAGGGGGCTAGATGGCTACACCTTC.

The CDR3 loop is CASSPTVTNEKLFF. CDR3 bases: TGCGCCAGCAGCCCTACAGTAACTAATGAAAAACTGTTTTTT. The V and J genes are TRBV5-1 and TRBJ1-4; D unresolved. Germline V gene lookup returns CDR1 SGHRS and CDR2 YFSETQ. The CDR3 sequence is 14 residues long. Between the trimmed V and J ends, which lost 4 bases and 1 base, there was a span of 8 bases.

This sequence joins TRBV6-5 and TRBJ1-1; a possible D gene is TRBD1 (5 bases). Trimming left V 7 bases short and J 9 bases short, with 15 bases between. This CDR3 has 12 amino acids. Germline V CDR1 and CDR2: MNHEY, SVGAGI. This CDR3 reads CASIGHGEKAFF. Written as DNA, the CDR3 is TGTGCCAGCATCGGACACGGAGAGAAAGCTTTCTTT.

The V and J genes are TRBV7-9 and TRBJ2-5; no firm D call. V was cut by 1 base and J by 5 bases, with 8 bases left in between. CDR1 is SEHNR and CDR2 is FQNEAQ in the germline V gene (reference sequence). This CDR3 is 13 amino acids long. The CDR3 reads CASSLVQAETQYF. In DNA, the CDR3 is TGTGCCAGCAGCTTAGTCCAAGCGGAGACCCAGTACTTC.

This clone was picked up one time. The DNA of the CDR3 is TGTGCCAGCAGCTTAAGGGTAGCGGGGGAGGTCGGGGAGCTGTTTTTT. This sequence encodes CASSLRVAGEVGELFF. The J gene is TRBJ2-2, the V gene TRBV7-2, with 9 bases lining up with TRBD2. The ends lost 2 bases at V and 7 bases at J; junction bases unmatched: 8. Germline CDR1 is SGHTA and CDR2 is FQGNSA. The CDR3 is 16 amino acids.

The rearrangement links TRBV28 to TRBJ2-5; 10 bases map to TRBD2. Looked up from germline, CDR1 is MDHEN and CDR2 is SYDVKM. The CDR3 is 15 residues long. The ends lost 5 bases at V and 5 bases at J; junction bases unmatched: 8. This CDR3 reads CASSRLAGLRETQYF. The CDR3 nucleotides read TGTGCCAGCAGTAGACTAGCGGGCCTTCGGGAGACCCAGTACTTC.

This clone was counted once. The CDR3, as DNA: TGTGCCAGCAGCTTAACAGGGCCTGTCGAGCAGTACTTC. Its protein product is CASSLTGPVEQYF. The V gene is TRBV7-8, the J gene TRBJ2-7; a possible D gene is TRBD1 (6 bases). The V end lost 2 bases, the J end lost 6 bases, and 11 bases lay between the germline ends. The CDR3 totals 13 residues. The germline V gene encodes CDR1 SGHVS and CDR2 FQNEAQ.

The chain combines TRBV27 with TRBJ2-1; TRBD2 is a possible D gene (5 bases). Trimming pared 4 bases from V and 0 bases from J, leaving 16 bases between. This CDR3 comprises 17 residues. Germline V CDR1 and CDR2: MNHEY, SMNVEV (reference sequence). For the CDR3, the DNA is TGTGCCAGCAGTTACCTCGGGAATACCCGCTCCTACAATGAGCAGTTCTTC. This translates into CASSYLGNTRSYNEQFF.

V usage is TRBV2 and J usage is TRBJ1-2, with TRBD1 matching over 7 bases. This CDR3 region has 13 residues. From germline, CDR1 is SNHLY and CDR2 FYNNEI. V lost 4 bases to trimming and J lost 6 bases; unmatched junction nucleotides: 5. The CDR3 is CASSVRGLDGYTF. For the CDR3, the DNA is TGTGCCAGCAGTGTAAGGGGGCTTGATGGCTACACCTTC.

The chain employs TRBV29-1 and TRBJ2-1; 10 nucleotides agree with TRBD2. Germline assignment: CDR1 SQVTM and CDR2 ANQGSEA. The J segment lost 5 bases and the V segment lost 6 bases, leaving 4 bases of the junction unmatched. The length of the CDR3 is 13 residues. The CDR3 nucleotides read TGCAGCGTCACTAGCGGGAAGGACAATGAGCAGTTCTTC. Translating it yields CSVTSGKDNEQFF.

This sequence joins TRBV5-1 and TRBJ2-7; the D gene is possibly TRBD2 (6 bases). CDR3 length: 17 residues. CDR1 is SGHRS and CDR2 is YFSETQ in the germline V gene. The V end lost 0 bases, the J end lost 2 bases, and 18 bases lay between the germline ends. The CDR3 region has the DNA TGCGCCAGCAGCTTGGGTCCGGGAGCTTTAATCACCTACGAGCAGTACTTC. The encoded protein is CASSLGPGALITYEQYF. The variable domain in full, with the rest retrieved from reference TRBV5-1 and TRBJ2-7, is KAGVTQTPRYLIKTRGQQVTLSCSPISGHRSVSWYQQTPGQGLQFLFEYFSETQRNKGNFPGRFSGRQFSNSRSEMNVSTLELGDSALYLCASSLGPGALITYEQYFGPGTRLTVT.

The chain carries TRBV4-3 and TRBJ2-2, with D possibly being TRBD1 (6 bases). CDR3 length: 17 amino acids. The V end lost 3 bases, the J end lost 4 bases, and 18 bases lay between the germline ends. Per germline, CDR1 LGHNA and CDR2 YSLEER. DNA of the CDR3: TGCGCCAGCAGCCACCGTAGGGTGCAGGGGAGCACCGGGGAGCTGTTTTTT. Protein: CASSHRRVQGSTGELFF.

The chain joins TRBV2 to TRBJ2-3, with a tentative D call TRBD2 (7 bases). The V end lost 4 bases, the J end lost 1 base, and 12 bases lay between the germline ends. The CDR3 covers 15 residues. Germline lookup yields CDR1 SNHLY and CDR2 FYNNEI. The CDR3 loop reads CASSGGGAGTDTQYF. For the CDR3, the DNA is TGTGCCAGCAGTGGGGGGGGCGCGGGCACAGATACGCAGTATTTT.

The CDR3 nucleotides are TGTGCCAGCAGCTTGAGGTTAACAGGGACTATGAACACTGAAGCTTTCTTT. Translated: CASSLRLTGTMNTEAFF. The chain recombines TRBV5-4 with TRBJ1-1, with D tentatively TRBD1 (6 bases). Germline loops: CDR1 SGHNT, CDR2 YYREEE (reference sequence). The V gene lost 1 base and the J gene lost 0 bases, with 16 bases spanning the gap. The CDR3 sequence is 17 residues long.

On this clone: The sample has other DNA sequences that encode this CDR3 too. The chain is built from TRBV10-3 and TRBJ2-7; 11 bases agree with TRBD1. The CDR3 covers 13 residues. CDR1 and CDR2 from the germline V gene are ENHRY and SYGVKD. J gave up 5 bases and V 11 bases, and 8 bases lay outside the gene matches. Here the CDR3 reads CALGGQGGNEQYF. For the CDR3, the DNA is TGTGCCCTTGGGGGACAGGGGGGCAACGAGCAGTACTTC.

In the case of this clone: At one end, the junction sequence differs from germline, possibly due to a read error. CDR3 loop: CASSPHIAGLAKNSQYF. For the CDR3, the DNA is TGTGCCAGCAGCCCACACATAGCGGGGCTAGCCAAAAACAGTCAGTACTTC. V gene TRBV7-2 combines with J gene TRBJ2-4; 8 nucleotides align to TRBD2. The CDR3 contains 17 residues. CDR1 and CDR2 from the germline V gene are SGHTA and FQGNSA.

The chain carries TRBV6-1 and TRBJ2-3; 9 positions agree with TRBD2. Germline CDR1 MNHNS, CDR2 SASEGT. The CDR3 loop spans 17 amino acids. V lost 2 bases, J lost 0 bases, and 6 bases stayed unmatched. The CDR3 loop reads CASSENLAGISTDTQYF. In DNA, the CDR3 is TGTGCCAGCAGTGAAAACCTAGCGGGGATTAGCACAGATACGCAGTATTTT.

This clone has a single count. V usage is TRBV27 and J usage is TRBJ1-5; D remains ambiguous. The CDR3 has 14 residues. Looked up from germline, CDR1 is MNHEY and CDR2 is SMNVEV (reference sequence). V lost 3 bases to trimming and J lost 0 bases, with 6 bases between them. CDR3 in amino acids: CASSFVFSNQPQHF. CDR3 coding DNA: TGTGCCAGCAGTTTTGTCTTTAGCAATCAGCCCCAGCATTTT.

This chain links TRBV6-1 with TRBJ1-2; the match to TRBD1 covers 8 bases. The CDR3 has 15 amino acids. Germline CDR1 and CDR2: MNHNS and SASEGT. V was clipped by 2 bases and J by 3 bases; unmatched bases: 5. Here the CDR3 reads CASSEQLDRDYGYTF. The CDR3 DNA is TGTGCCAGCAGTGAACAGTTGGACAGGGACTATGGCTACACCTTC.

The chain joins TRBV2 to TRBJ1-5, with 7 bases matching TRBD1. From germline, CDR1 is SNHLY and CDR2 FYNNEI. V lost 6 bases to trimming and J lost 0 bases; unmatched junction nucleotides: 8. This CDR3 has 16 residues. CDR3 coding DNA: TGTGCCAGCAGCTCTCGGGACAGAGATAGCAATCAGCCCCAGCATTTT. Its protein is CASSSRDRDSNQPQHF.

The gene calls are TRBV15 and TRBJ2-2; 8 bases line up with TRBD1. With 0 bases clipped from V and 6 bases from J, the junction kept 18 bases outside the gene matches. The CDR3 runs to 20 residues. The germline CDR1 and CDR2 sequences are LNHNV and YYDKDF (reference sequence). CDR3 in amino acids: CATSRDEFFDRGAVAGELFF. The CDR3 nucleotides are TGTGCCACCAGCAGAGATGAGTTCTTTGACAGGGGAGCGGTAGCCGGGGAGCTGTTTTTT.

This clone was detected once. The chain uses TRBV28 and TRBJ2-3, with a possible D match to TRBD2 (5 bases). V was shortened by 6 bases and J by 1 base, with 20 bases between the two germline ends. The CDR3 loop spans 17 amino acids. Germline CDR1 MDHEN, CDR2 SYDVKM. CDR3 nucleotides: TGTGCCAGCAGCCCGGCCGCCGGGGTCGCTGGCACAGATACGCAGTATTTT. Translation gives CASSPAAGVAGTDTQYF.